This T cell receptor beta chain was observed in a study of T cell changes during pregnancy in multiple sclerosis (dated 2019 in TCRdb). Regarding the complete study: In women with multiple sclerosis, the researchers looked at how the T cell repertoire shifted as pregnancy progressed.

The CDR3 spans 14 residues, from the cysteine through the phenylalanine. Kept here is only the CDR3 DNA, which spans 42 bases and is read in frame from base 1. Sequences SGHRS (CDR1) and YFSETQ (CDR2) are obtained from the germline V gene. The junction shows trimming of 0 bases on V and 2 bases on J, plus 7 bases between the germline ends. Receptors were amplified or captured by the immunoSEQ multiplex PCR assay. TCRdb obtained this table from immuneACCESS and retained in-frame rearrangements with V and J assigned. These tables miss some clones; where compared with another copy, unresolved V genes account for less than half of the shortfall, and the remainder is unexplained. This sample has 35,000 to 50,000 clones in its table, and roughly 92% of those were observed once. The ten largest account for roughly 0.61% of the sample. Worth noting for this clone: Its antigen is still unknown. Base qualities are not recorded, but no much larger clone differs from it by a single base.

The sample consisted of CD4+ T cells from peripheral blood mononuclear cells, taken in the first trimester of pregnancy. The chain links TRBV5-1 with TRBJ2-3, with the D gene not clear enough to name. The TCR was taken from a female donor with multiple sclerosis, enrolled in a pregnancy study. The CDR3 protein sequence reads: CASSLETFTDTQYF. The bases are TGCGCCAGCAGCTTGGAAACTTTCACAGATACGCAGTATTTT.